This TCR beta chain comes out of a study of blood T cells in healthy people across ages. Whole-study findings and limits: PBMCs that were unsorted prevented a conclusive naive versus antigen-experienced comparison. As age increased, TCR beta diversity per million T cells fell in a roughly linear fashion.

V was trimmed by 3 bases and J by 4 bases, leaving 16 bases between them. The CDR3 has 16 residues. Germline-derived CDR1 and CDR2 are SGDLS and YYNGEE. The use of a sample-barcoded 5' primer and a J-beta primer mix characterized a second PCR of about 7 to 12 cycles. MiXCR was run by TCRdb on the 5' RACE reads, yielding one entry per CDR3 protein. Among under 2,000,000 distinct CDR3 sequences, about 49% were seen once, and the ten largest hold about 2.1%. Note on this clonotype: What it binds is unknown.

The gene calls are TRBV9 and TRBJ1-4; no clear D gene. Sequencing was performed on blood. The receptor was derived from a woman in her 40s in good health. The CDR3 bases are TGTGCCAGCAGCGGGGAACAAAGGTTAGGTAATGAAAAACTGTTTTTT. Protein: CASSGEQRLGNEKLFF.